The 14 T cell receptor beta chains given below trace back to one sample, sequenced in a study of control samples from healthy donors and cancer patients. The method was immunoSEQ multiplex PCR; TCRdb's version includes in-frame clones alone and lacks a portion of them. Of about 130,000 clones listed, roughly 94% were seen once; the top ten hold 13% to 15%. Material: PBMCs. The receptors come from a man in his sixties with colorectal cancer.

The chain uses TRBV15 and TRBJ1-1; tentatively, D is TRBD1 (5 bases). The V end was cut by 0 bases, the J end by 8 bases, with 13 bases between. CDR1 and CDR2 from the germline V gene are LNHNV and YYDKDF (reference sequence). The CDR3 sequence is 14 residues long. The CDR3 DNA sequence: TGTGCCACCAGCAGAGACCTTAACAAGGGGGAAGCTTTCTTT. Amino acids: CATSRDLNKGEAFF.

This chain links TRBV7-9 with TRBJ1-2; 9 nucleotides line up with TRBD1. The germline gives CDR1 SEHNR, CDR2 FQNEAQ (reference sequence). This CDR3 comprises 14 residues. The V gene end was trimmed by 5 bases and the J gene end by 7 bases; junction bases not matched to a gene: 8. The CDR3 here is CASSRGQGTVGYTF. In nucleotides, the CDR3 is TGTGCCAGCAGCCGGGGACAGGGAACGGTTGGCTACACCTTC.

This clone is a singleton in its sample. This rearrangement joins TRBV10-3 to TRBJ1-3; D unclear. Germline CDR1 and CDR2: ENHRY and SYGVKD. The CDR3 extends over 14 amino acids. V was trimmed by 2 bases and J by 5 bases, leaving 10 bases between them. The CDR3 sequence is CAISERGTRNTIYF. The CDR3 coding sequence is TGTGCCATCAGTGAGCGGGGAACGCGAAACACCATATATTTT.

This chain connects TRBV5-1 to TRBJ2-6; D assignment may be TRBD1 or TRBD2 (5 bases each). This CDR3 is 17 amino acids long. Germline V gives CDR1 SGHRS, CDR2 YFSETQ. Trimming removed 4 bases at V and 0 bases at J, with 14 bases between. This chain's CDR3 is CASSEGPMSSGANVLTF. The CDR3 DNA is TGCGCCAGCAGCGAGGGACCGATGAGCTCTGGGGCCAACGTCCTGACTTTC.

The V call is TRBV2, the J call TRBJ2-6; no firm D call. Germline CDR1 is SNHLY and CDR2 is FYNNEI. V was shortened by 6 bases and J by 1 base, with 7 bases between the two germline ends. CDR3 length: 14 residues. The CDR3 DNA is TGTGCCAGCAGCACCCCATCTGGGGCCAACGTCCTGACTTTC. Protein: CASSTPSGANVLTF.

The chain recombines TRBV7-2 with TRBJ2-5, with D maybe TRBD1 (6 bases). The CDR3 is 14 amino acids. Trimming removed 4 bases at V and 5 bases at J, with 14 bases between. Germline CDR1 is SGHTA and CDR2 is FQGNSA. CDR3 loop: CASSSLSRGETQYF. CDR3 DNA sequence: TGTGCCAGCAGCTCCCTCAGTAGGGGGGAGACCCAGTACTTC.

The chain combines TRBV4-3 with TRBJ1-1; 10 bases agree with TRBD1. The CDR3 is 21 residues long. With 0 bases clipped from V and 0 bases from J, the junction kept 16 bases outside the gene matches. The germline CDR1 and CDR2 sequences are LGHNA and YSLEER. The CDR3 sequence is CASSQDWGGTGVHPMNTEAFF. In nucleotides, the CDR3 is TGCGCCAGCAGCCAAGATTGGGGCGGGACAGGGGTTCATCCCATGAACACTGAAGCTTTCTTT.

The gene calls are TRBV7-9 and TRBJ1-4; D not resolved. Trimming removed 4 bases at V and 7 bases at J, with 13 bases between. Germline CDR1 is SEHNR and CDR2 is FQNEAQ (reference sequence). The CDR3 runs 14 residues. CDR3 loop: CASSSQGRGEKLFF. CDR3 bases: TGTGCCAGCAGCTCCCAAGGGCGGGGTGAAAAACTGTTTTTT.

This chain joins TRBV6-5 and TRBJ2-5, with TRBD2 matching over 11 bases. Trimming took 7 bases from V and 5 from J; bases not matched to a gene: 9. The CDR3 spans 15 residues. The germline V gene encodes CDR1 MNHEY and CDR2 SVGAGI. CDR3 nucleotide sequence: TGTGCCAGCATAAGCCTAGGGACTAGCGGTGAGACCCAGTACTTC. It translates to CASISLGTSGETQYF.

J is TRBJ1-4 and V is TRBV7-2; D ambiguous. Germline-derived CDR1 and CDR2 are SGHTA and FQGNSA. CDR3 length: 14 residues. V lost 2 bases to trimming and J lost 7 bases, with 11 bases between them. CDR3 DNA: TGTGCCAGCAGCTTAAGGGCCTCAGGTGAAAAACTGTTTTTT. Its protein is CASSLRASGEKLFF.

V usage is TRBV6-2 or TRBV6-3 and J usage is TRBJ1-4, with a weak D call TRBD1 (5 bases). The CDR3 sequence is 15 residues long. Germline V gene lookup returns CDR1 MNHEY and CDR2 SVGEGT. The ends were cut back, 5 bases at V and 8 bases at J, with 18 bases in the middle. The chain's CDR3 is CASSLLGTAGEKLFF. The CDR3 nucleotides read TGTGCCAGCAGTCTACTCGGGACGGCAGGGGAAAAACTGTTTTTT.

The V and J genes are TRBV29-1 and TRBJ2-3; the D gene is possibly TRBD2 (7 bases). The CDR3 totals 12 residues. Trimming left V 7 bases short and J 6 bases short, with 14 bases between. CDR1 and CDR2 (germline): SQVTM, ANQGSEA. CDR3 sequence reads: CSAGEGGDTQYF. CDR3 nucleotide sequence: TGCAGCGCCGGAGAGGGGGGGGATACGCAGTATTTT.

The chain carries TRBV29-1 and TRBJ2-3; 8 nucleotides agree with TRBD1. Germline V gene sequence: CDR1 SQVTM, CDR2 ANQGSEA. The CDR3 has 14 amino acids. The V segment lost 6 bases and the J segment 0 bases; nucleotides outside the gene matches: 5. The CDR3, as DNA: TGCAGCGTCCAGGGGGCTGGAAGCACAGATACGCAGTATTTT. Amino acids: CSVQGAGSTDTQYF.

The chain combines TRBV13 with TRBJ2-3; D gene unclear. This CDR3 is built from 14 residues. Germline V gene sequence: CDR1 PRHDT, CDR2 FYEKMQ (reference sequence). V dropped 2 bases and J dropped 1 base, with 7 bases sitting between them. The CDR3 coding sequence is TGTGCCAGCAGCTTAAGGTCCGGCACAGATACGCAGTATTTT. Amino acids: CASSLRSGTDTQYF.